The 10 T cell receptor beta chains in this list originate from one sample, sequenced in a study of T cells in Graves' hyperthyroidism and ophthalmopathy. RNA transcripts yielded amplified TCR beta CDR3 regions. TCR CDR3 underwent first-round RT-PCR with the HTBI primer set. TCRdb re-called the multiplex PCR reads with MiXCR, one entry per CDR3 protein. The data hold around 490,000 distinct CDR3 sequences, with just under 20% observed a single time. Sequencing input: blood. The receptors originated from a man in his forties with Graves' ophthalmopathy.

The genes are TRBV6-1 and TRBJ1-2; D perhaps matches TRBD1 (5 bases). CDR3 length equals 14 residues. Trimming stripped 7 bases from V and 10 bases from J, with 22 bases between. The germline V gene has CDR1 MNHNS and CDR2 SASEGT. This chain's CDR3 is CASTPLGGGEDYTF. In DNA, the CDR3 is TGTGCCAGCACCCCACTGGGGGGGGGGGAAGACTACACCTTC.

This clonotype was seen repeatedly, ten times or more. CDR3 sequence: CASSRDTYEQYF. The CDR3 DNA reads as TGTGCCAGCAGTAGGGATACCTACGAGCAGTACTTC. The chain carries TRBV7-2 and TRBJ2-7; no reliable D call. The CDR3 runs to 12 residues. Germline V lookup: CDR1 SGHTA, CDR2 FQGNSA. Trimming cost V 6 bases and J 2 bases, with 8 bases left between them.

The chain joins TRBV5-1 to TRBJ2-2; 10 bases map to TRBD1. J lost 6 bases, V lost 0 bases, and 2 bases had no gene match. The germline CDR1 and CDR2 sequences are SGHRS and YFSETQ. The CDR3 covers 15 residues. The CDR3 DNA sequence: TGCGCCAGCAGCTTGGGACAGGGGGCCGCCGGGGAGCTGTTTTTT. It specifies CASSLGQGAAGELFF. Combining the CDR3 with reference TRBV5-1 and TRBJ2-2 gives the whole variable domain KAGVTQTPRYLIKTRGQQVTLSCSPISGHRSVSWYQQTPGQGLQFLFEYFSETQRNKGNFPGRFSGRQFSNSRSEMNVSTLELGDSALYLCASSLGQGAAGELFFGEGSRLTVL.

The rearrangement joins TRBV6-4 to TRBJ1-3, with a tentative D call TRBD1 (6 bases). CDR1 is MRHNA, CDR2 SNTAGT, per germline. Trimming pared 7 bases from V and 0 bases from J, leaving 19 bases between. The CDR3 runs 17 residues. This chain's CDR3 is CASTPWGGPDSGNTIYF. The DNA for the CDR3 is TGTGCCAGCACCCCTTGGGGGGGGCCAGACTCTGGAAACACCATATATTTT.

The chain couples TRBV15 to TRBJ2-3; D gene unclear. Germline-derived CDR1 and CDR2 are LNHNV and YYDKDF (reference sequence). Between the trimmed V and J ends, which lost 4 bases and 2 bases, there was a span of 13 bases. The CDR3 has 15 residues. The DNA of the CDR3 is TGTGCCACCAGCACTCAGGAAGGCTACACAGATACGCAGTATTTT. Translating gives CATSTQEGYTDTQYF.

This clonotype occurred many times. The gene calls are TRBV6-1 and TRBJ2-3; D call uncertain. V lost 6 bases, J lost 2 bases, and 9 bases lay in between. CDR3 length equals 13 residues. Germline lookup yields CDR1 MNHNS and CDR2 SASEGT. The CDR3 coding sequence is TGTGCCAGCAGCGCTGGTCCCACAGATACGCAGTATTTT. This sequence encodes CASSAGPTDTQYF.

This clonotype was detected only a few times. The chain carries TRBV18 and TRBJ2-7; perhaps TRBD1 as D (5 bases). The CDR3 totals 13 residues. Germline CDR1 KGHSH, CDR2 LQKENI. Trimming cost V 2 bases and J 4 bases, with 9 bases left between them. This CDR3 is CASSPGAEYEQYF. The CDR3 DNA is TGTGCCAGCTCACCAGGGGCAGAGTACGAGCAGTACTTC.

This clonotype showed up just a few times. The chain employs TRBV6-2 or TRBV6-3 and TRBJ1-3; the D is unclear. Looked up from germline, CDR1 is MNHEY and CDR2 is SVGEGT. The CDR3 covers 15 residues. The V gene lost 2 bases and the J gene lost 4 bases, with 12 bases spanning the gap. The DNA for the CDR3 is TGTGCCAGCAGTTACAGGCGGGTTGCCGGAAACACCATATATTTT. Amino acid sequence: CASSYRRVAGNTIYF.

The chain recombines TRBV6-1 with TRBJ2-7; D ambiguous. The V gene's germline CDR1 is MNHNS and CDR2 SASEGT. CDR3 size: 12 residues. Trimming removed 5 bases at V and 2 bases at J, with 7 bases between. CDR3 nucleotide sequence: TGTGCCAGCAGTCTGCACACCTACGAGCAGTACTTC. Amino acids: CASSLHTYEQYF.

The chain has TRBV24-1 and TRBJ2-5; TRBD2 agrees at 9 bases. The CDR3 length is 13 residues. V shed 7 bases and J 5 bases; nucleotides not matched to a gene: 4. Germline V gives CDR1 KGHDR, CDR2 SFDVKD. As DNA, the CDR3 is TGTGCCACCAGGCGGGGGGGCGGGGAGACCCAGTACTTC. It is translated as CATRRGGGETQYF.